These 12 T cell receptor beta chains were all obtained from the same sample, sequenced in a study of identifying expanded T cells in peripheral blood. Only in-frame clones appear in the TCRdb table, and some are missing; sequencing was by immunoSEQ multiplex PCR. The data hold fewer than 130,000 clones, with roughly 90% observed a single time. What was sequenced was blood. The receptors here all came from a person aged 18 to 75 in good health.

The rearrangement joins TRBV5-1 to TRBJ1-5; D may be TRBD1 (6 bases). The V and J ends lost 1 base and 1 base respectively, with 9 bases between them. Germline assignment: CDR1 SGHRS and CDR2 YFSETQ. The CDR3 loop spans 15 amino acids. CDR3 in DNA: TGCGCCAGCAGCTTGATAGGGGGAAGCAATCAGCCCCAGCATTTT. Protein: CASSLIGGSNQPQHF.

CDR3 sequence reads: CAWRDRALWGGPLHF. As DNA, the CDR3 is TGTGCCTGGAGGGACAGGGCGCTTTGGGGGGGACCCCTCCACTTT. The gene calls are TRBV30 and TRBJ1-6; 8 bases map to TRBD1. Germline CDR1 reads GTSNPN; CDR2 reads SVGIG (reference sequence). CDR3 length: 15 residues. After removal of 3 bases from V and 12 bases from J, the junction contained 13 bases not matched to a gene.

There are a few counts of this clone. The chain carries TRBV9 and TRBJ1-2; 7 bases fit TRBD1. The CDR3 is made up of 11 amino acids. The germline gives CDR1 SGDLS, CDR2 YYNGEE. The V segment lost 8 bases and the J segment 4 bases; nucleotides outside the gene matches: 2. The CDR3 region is CASGTAYGYTF. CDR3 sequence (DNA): TGTGCCAGTGGGACAGCCTATGGCTACACCTTC. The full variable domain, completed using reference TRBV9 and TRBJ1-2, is DSGVTQTPKHLITATGQRVTLRCSPRSGDLSVYWYQQSLDQGLQFLIQYYNGEERAKGNILERFSAQQFPDLHSELNLSSLELGDSALYFCASGTAYGYTFGSGTRLTVV.

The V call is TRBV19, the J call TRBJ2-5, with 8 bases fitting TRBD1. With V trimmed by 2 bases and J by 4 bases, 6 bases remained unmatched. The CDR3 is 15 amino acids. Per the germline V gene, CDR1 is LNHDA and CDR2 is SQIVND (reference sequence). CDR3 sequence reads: CASSIRQGWGETQYF. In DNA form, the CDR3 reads TGTGCCAGTAGTATAAGACAGGGGTGGGGAGAGACCCAGTACTTC.

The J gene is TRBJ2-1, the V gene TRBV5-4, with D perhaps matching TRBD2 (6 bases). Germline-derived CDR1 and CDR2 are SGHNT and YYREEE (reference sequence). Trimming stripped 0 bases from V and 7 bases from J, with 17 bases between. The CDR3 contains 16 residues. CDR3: CASSLGGGLAQNEQFF. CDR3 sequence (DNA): TGTGCCAGCAGCTTGGGAGGAGGGCTAGCTCAAAATGAGCAGTTCTTC.

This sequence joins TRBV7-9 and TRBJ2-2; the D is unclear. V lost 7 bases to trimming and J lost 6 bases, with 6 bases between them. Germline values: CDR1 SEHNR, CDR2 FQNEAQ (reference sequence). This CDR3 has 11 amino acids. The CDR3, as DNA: TGTGCCAGCACCTTTGCCGGGGAGCTGTTTTTT. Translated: CASTFAGELFF.

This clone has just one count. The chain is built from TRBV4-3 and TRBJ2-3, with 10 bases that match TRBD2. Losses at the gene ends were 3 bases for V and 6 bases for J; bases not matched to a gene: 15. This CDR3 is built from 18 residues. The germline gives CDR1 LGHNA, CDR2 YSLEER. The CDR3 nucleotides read TGCGCCAGCAGCCAGGGAGGTGGGCTTAGCGGGGGGAGGGATACGCAGTATTTT. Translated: CASSQGGGLSGGRDTQYF.

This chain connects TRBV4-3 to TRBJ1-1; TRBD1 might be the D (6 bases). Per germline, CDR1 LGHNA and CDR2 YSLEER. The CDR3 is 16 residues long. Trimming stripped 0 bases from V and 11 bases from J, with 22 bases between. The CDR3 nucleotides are TGCGCCAGCAGCCAAGATGTCGGGGGGGGACAATCAAAGGCTTTCTTT. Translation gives CASSQDVGGGQSKAFF.

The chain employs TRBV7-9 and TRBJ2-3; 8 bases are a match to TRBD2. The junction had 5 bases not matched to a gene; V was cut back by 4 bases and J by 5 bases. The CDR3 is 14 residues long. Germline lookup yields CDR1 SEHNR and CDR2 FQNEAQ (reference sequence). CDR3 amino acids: CASSSGGVRDTQYF. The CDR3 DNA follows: TGTGCCAGCAGCTCCGGGGGGGTCAGAGATACGCAGTATTTT.

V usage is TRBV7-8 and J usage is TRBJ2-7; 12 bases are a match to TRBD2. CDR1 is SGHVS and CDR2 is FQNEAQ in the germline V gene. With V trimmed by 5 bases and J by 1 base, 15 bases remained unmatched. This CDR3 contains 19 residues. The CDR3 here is CASSLGPLLAGGQSYEQYF. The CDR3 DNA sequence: TGTGCCAGCAGCCTGGGCCCTTTACTAGCGGGGGGCCAGTCCTACGAGCAGTACTTC.

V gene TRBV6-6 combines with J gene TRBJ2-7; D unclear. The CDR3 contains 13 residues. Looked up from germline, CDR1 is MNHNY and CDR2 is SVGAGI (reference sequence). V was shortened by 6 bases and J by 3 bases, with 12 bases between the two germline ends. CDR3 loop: CASSRLSLYEQYF. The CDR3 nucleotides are TGTGCCAGCAGCCGACTGTCCCTCTACGAGCAGTACTTC.

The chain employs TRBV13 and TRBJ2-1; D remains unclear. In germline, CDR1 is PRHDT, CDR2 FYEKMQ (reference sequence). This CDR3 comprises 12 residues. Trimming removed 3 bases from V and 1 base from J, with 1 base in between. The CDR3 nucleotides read TGTGCCAGCAGCTTGTCCTACAATGAGCAGTTCTTC. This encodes CASSLSYNEQFF.